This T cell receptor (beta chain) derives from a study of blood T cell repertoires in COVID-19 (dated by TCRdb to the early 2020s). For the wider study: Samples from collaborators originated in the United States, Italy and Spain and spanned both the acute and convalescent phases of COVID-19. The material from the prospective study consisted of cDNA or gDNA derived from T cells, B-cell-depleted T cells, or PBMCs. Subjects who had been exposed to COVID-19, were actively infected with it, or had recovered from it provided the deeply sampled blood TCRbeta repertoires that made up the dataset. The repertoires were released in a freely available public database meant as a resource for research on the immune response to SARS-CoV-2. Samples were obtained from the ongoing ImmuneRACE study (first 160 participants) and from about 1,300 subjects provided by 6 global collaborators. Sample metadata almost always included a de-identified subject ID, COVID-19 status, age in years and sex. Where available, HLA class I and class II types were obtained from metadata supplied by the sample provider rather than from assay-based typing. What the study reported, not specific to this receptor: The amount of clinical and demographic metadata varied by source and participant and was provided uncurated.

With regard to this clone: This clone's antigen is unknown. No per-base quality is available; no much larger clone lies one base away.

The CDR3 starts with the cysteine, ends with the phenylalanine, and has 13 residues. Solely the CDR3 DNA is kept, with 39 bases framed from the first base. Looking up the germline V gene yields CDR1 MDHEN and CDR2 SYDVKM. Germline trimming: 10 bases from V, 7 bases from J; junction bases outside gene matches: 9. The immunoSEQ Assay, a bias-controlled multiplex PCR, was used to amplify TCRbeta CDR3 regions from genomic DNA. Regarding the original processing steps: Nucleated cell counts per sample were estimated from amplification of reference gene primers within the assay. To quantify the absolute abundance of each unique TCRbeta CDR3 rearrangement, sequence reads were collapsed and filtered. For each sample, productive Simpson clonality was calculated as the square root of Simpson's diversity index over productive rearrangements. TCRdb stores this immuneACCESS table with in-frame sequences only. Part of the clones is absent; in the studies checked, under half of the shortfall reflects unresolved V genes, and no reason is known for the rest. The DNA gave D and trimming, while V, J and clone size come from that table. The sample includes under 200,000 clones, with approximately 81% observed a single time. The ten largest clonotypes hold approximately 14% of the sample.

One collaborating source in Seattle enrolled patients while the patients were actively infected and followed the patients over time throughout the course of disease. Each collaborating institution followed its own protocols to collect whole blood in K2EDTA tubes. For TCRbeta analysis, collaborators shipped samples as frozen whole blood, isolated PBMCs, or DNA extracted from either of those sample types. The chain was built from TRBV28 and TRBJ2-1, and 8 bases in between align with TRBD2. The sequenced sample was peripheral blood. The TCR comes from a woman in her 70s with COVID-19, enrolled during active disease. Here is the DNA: TGTGCCATCTCAAGCGGGAGACGGAATGAGCAGTTCTTC. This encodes CAISSGRRNEQFF.